This entry lists 17 T cell receptor beta chains sequenced from one sample in a study of cytomegalovirus exposure and HLA in healthy donors. Researchers ran the PCR with 60 Vbeta and 13 Jbeta primers. Sequencing used immunoSEQ multiplex PCR; TCRdb keeps in-frame clones, though not all of them. The sample features under 200,000 clones, with around 1.9% in its top ten. The sample consisted of PBMCs. The origin of the receptors is a man aged 25 to 40 in good health and CMV-seronegative.

The chain couples TRBV29-1 to TRBJ2-2; D is possibly TRBD2 (6 bases). This CDR3 comprises 15 residues. V was trimmed by 0 bases and J by 5 bases, leaving 13 bases between them. Germline V gene lookup returns CDR1 SQVTM and CDR2 ANQGSEA. The CDR3: CSVEEGRGGTGELFF. The CDR3, as DNA: TGCAGCGTTGAAGAGGGAAGGGGAGGTACCGGGGAGCTGTTTTTT.

The CDR3: CAWSAGVGSYEQYF. The CDR3 DNA reads as TGTGCCTGGAGTGCCGGGGTAGGGTCCTACGAGCAGTACTTC. V and J are TRBV30 and TRBJ2-7; possible D gene TRBD2, 5 bases. The length of the CDR3 is 14 residues. V lost 1 base, J lost 1 base, and 11 bases lay in between. The germline CDR1 and CDR2 sequences are GTSNPN and SVGIG (reference sequence).

This chain uses TRBV19 with TRBJ2-7; a weak D match, TRBD1 (6 bases). Between the trimmed V and J ends, which lost 3 bases and 2 bases, there was a span of 11 bases. The CDR3 contains 14 residues. Germline values: CDR1 LNHDA, CDR2 SQIVND (reference sequence). For the CDR3, the DNA is TGTGCCAGTAGTATTGGGGGCAGCGCCTACGAGCAGTACTTC. Translated: CASSIGGSAYEQYF.

The chain couples TRBV29-1 to TRBJ2-5; tentatively, D is TRBD2 (5 bases). Germline CDR1 is SQVTM and CDR2 is ANQGSEA. The CDR3 extends over 13 amino acids. V was shortened by 2 bases and J by 8 bases, with 15 bases between the two germline ends. The chain's CDR3 is CSVERPGGGTQYF. CDR3 DNA sequence: TGCAGCGTTGAAAGACCCGGCGGAGGAACCCAGTACTTC.

The V gene is TRBV21-1, the J gene TRBJ2-1; TRBD2, the D gene given by the table, was not confirmed from the DNA. TRBV21-1 represents a pseudogene. The CDR3 is 15 residues long. CDR3 loop: CATMGGIDSYNEQFF. The CDR3 bases are TGTGCCACCATGGGGGGGATCGACTCCTACAATGAGCAGTTCTTC.

The chain recombines TRBV28 with TRBJ2-3; TRBD1 aligns across 11 bases. The junction had 8 bases not matched to a gene; V was cut back by 3 bases and J by 3 bases. The CDR3 length is 17 residues. Germline V gene lookup returns CDR1 MDHEN and CDR2 SYDVKM. The CDR3 protein is CASSFFKDRGRTDTQYF. CDR3 DNA sequence: TGTGCCAGCAGTTTTTTTAAGGACAGGGGGCGGACAGATACGCAGTATTTT. Drawing the rest from reference TRBV28 and TRBJ2-3, the complete variable domain is DVKVTQSSRYLVKRTGEKVFLECVQDMDHENMFWYRQDPGLGLRLIYFSYDVKMKEKGDIPEGYSVSREKKERFSLILESASTNQTSMYLCASSFFKDRGRTDTQYFGPGTRLTVL.

The genes are TRBV7-3 and TRBJ2-3, with TRBD2 identical over 10 bases. Trimming removed 5 bases from V and 6 bases from J; junction bases left unmatched: 2. Germline V gene data show CDR1 as SGHTA and CDR2 as FQGTGA. This CDR3 has 13 residues. The CDR3 nucleotides read TGTGCCAGCAGCCTGGGACTAGCGGATACGCAGTATTTT. Its translation is CASSLGLADTQYF.

Remarks on this clone: This CDR3 is also generated by other DNA sequences in the sample. V gene TRBV29-1 combines with J gene TRBJ2-7; D gene ambiguous. The CDR3 covers 12 residues. V was clipped by 1 base and J by 2 bases, with 6 bases between them. The V gene's germline CDR1 is SQVTM and CDR2 ANQGSEA. The CDR3 nucleotides read TGCAGCGTTGAAGGCGTTACCTACGAGCAGTACTTC. Translating gives CSVEGVTYEQYF.

V is TRBV7-8 and J is TRBJ2-7, with 9 bases fitting TRBD1. Per the germline V gene, CDR1 is SGHVS and CDR2 is FQNEAQ. Trimming cost V 3 bases and J 4 bases; bases outside gene matches: 7. The CDR3 totals 15 residues. CDR3 amino acids: CASSFRQGVLYEQYF. CDR3 DNA sequence: TGTGCCAGCAGCTTTAGACAGGGGGTTCTTTACGAGCAGTACTTC.

The chain recombines TRBV4-1 with TRBJ2-7; 8 bases match TRBD2. The trim removed 4 bases at V and 5 bases at J, leaving 7 bases unmatched. This CDR3 spans 14 amino acids. Germline V gene lookup returns CDR1 MGHRA and CDR2 YSYEKL. The CDR3 spells CASSPSGSFNEQYF. In DNA, the CDR3 is TGCGCCAGCAGCCCTAGCGGGTCTTTCAACGAGCAGTACTTC.

This sequence joins TRBV5-1 and TRBJ2-3; TRBD1 aligns across 12 bases. Trimming cost V 2 bases and J 5 bases; bases outside gene matches: 9. CDR3 length: 17 residues. Germline CDR1 and CDR2: SGHRS and YFSETQ. The CDR3, as DNA: TGCGCCAGCAGCTTTACGCCTGGGACAGGGGGCTTAGATACGCAGTATTTT. It codes for CASSFTPGTGGLDTQYF.

The rearrangement links TRBV9 to TRBJ2-1, with 8 bases lining up with TRBD2. CDR3 length: 15 residues. Germline V CDR1 and CDR2: SGDLS, YYNGEE. The ends lost 0 bases at V and 2 bases at J; junction bases unmatched: 1. CDR3 in DNA: TGTGCCAGCAGCGTAGTTAGCGGGACCTACAATGAGCAGTTCTTC. Translation gives CASSVVSGTYNEQFF.

The rearrangement uses TRBV18 and TRBJ2-2, with TRBD2 identical over 9 bases. V was pared by 4 bases and J by 7 bases, with 16 bases of the junction left unmatched. The CDR3 has 18 amino acids. Per germline, CDR1 KGHSH and CDR2 LQKENI. CDR3 sequence (DNA): TGTGCCAGCTCACTTGAGGTGCGAGCGGGAGGAGGTGTCGGGGAGCTGTTTTTT. It translates to CASSLEVRAGGGVGELFF.

The genes are TRBV5-3 and TRBJ2-1; 8 positions match TRBD2. TRBV5-3 qualifies as an ORF whose function is uncertain. The V segment lost 4 bases and the J segment 1 base; nucleotides outside the gene matches: 10. The CDR3 extends over 17 amino acids. CDR3 nucleotides: TGTGCCAGAAGCAGGACCAAGGGACTAGGTTCCTACAATGAGCAGTTCTTC. Translation gives CARSRTKGLGSYNEQFF.

The V call is TRBV11-2, the J call TRBJ2-4; the match to TRBD1 covers 10 bases. The J segment lost 3 bases and the V segment lost 0 bases, leaving 11 bases of the junction unmatched. The V gene's germline CDR1 is SGHAT and CDR2 FQNNGV. The CDR3 covers 19 residues. The CDR3 region has the DNA TGTGCCAGCAGCTTAGATCTGCGACAGGGGGCAGGAGACAAAAACATTCAGTACTTC. Residues: CASSLDLRQGAGDKNIQYF. Variable domain in full (rest from reference TRBV11-2 and TRBJ2-4): EAGVAQSPRYKIIEKRQSVAFWCNPISGHATLYWYQQILGQGPKLLIQFQNNGVVDDSQLPKDRFSAERLKGVDSTLKIQPAKLEDSAVYLCASSLDLRQGAGDKNIQYFGAGTRLSVL.

V is TRBV5-1 and J is TRBJ2-1, with 7 bases lining up with TRBD2. The CDR3 totals 15 residues. Germline CDR1 SGHRS, CDR2 YFSETQ. Germline trimming cut 0 bases from V and 5 bases from J; bases unmatched to any gene: 5. The CDR3 sequence is CASSLVSSGNNEQFF. In DNA, the CDR3 is TGCGCCAGCAGCTTGGTGTCTAGCGGTAACAATGAGCAGTTCTTC.

The chain recombines TRBV10-3 with TRBJ2-7; 7 bases fit TRBD1. The CDR3 has 11 residues. Unmatched junction bases numbered 3, after V lost 9 bases and J lost 4 bases. The V gene's germline CDR1 is ENHRY and CDR2 SYGVKD. The CDR3 sequence: CAMGQTYEQYF. CDR3 bases: TGTGCCATGGGACAGACGTACGAGCAGTACTTC.